The clone carrying this T cell receptor beta chain was counted ten times or more. Its matching antigen is unknown. Diagnoses used clinical symptoms, serum thyroxine and TRAb, thyroid ultrasound and orbital computed tomography. This CDR3 has 13 amino acids. Looked up from germline, CDR1 is DFQATT and CDR2 is SNEGSKA (reference sequence). Trimming left V 6 bases short and J 4 bases short, with 12 bases between. What was amplified from RNA transcripts were TCR beta CDR3 regions. The TCR CDR3 was amplified in a first-round RT-PCR using the HTBI primer set. TCRdb fed the multiplex PCR reads into MiXCR, producing one record per CDR3 protein. The sample has over 350,000 distinct CDR3 sequences; around 15% are singletons. This sample is drawn from a study of T cells in Graves' hyperthyroidism and ophthalmopathy. Study-wide results and limits: From stable hyperthyroidism, ophthalmopathy was separated by a 13 V-J model. Among clonotypes expanded in thyroid above 0.001, most were also found in blood. Model-based prediction identified ophthalmopathy a median roughly 5.9 months prior to its onset.

The source of this sequence is a man aged 45-65 years with Graves' ophthalmopathy. The V and J genes are TRBV20-1 and TRBJ1-4; a weak D match, TRBD1 (6 bases). Sequencing used blood. The CDR3 spells CSAIQGFNEKLFF. The CDR3 bases are TGCAGTGCCATACAGGGTTTTAATGAAAAACTGTTTTTT.